A selection of T cell receptor beta chains follows, all from one sample in a study of T cells in Graves' hyperthyroidism and ophthalmopathy. TCRdb itself ran the multiplex PCR reads through MiXCR, one entry per CDR3 protein. The data contain approximately 370,000 distinct CDR3 sequences, 14% to 15% of them singletons. Sequencing was done on a sample of blood. The receptors shown here come from a woman aged 25 to 45 with Graves' hyperthyroidism. Each CDR3 is given with its conserved first and last residue. D genes are given only for firm matches. Part of the rows lack a size; the others show once, few, many or a class for expanded clones.

DNA: TGTGCCAGCACGATCCGCAGGGGCACTGAAGCTTTCTTT
CDR3: CASTIRRGTEAFF
J: TRBJ1-1
length: 13
V: TRBV3-1
size: many
D: -

DNA: TGCGCCAGCAGCTTGGACGGAGATAGCAATCAGCCCCAGCATTTT
CDR3: CASSLDGDSNQPQHF
J: TRBJ1-5
length: 15
V: TRBV5-1
size: many
D: -

DNA: TGCAGTGTAAGGGGGACTAGGGGCACAGATACGCAGTATTTT
CDR3: CSVRGTRGTDTQYF
J: TRBJ2-3
length: 14
V: TRBV20-1
size: many
D: TRBD2

DNA: TGTGCCACCAGAAGGACTAGCGGGGAAGAGACCCAGTACTTC
CDR3: CATRRTSGEETQYF
J: TRBJ2-5
length: 14
V: TRBV24-1
size: -
D: TRBD2

DNA: TGTGCCAGCAGTTACCGGACAGGGAGCTCCTATAATTCACCCCTCCACTTT
CDR3: CASSYRTGSSYNSPLHF
J: TRBJ1-6
length: 17
V: TRBV6-1
size: -
D: TRBD1

DNA: TGTGCCACCAGTGATCCCGGGACTAGCGGGACTAATGAGCAGTTCTTC
CDR3: CATSDPGTSGTNEQFF
J: TRBJ2-1
length: 16
V: TRBV24-1
size: -
D: TRBD2

DNA: TGTGCCAGCAGCCACCCACAGGGGGCAGGCGAGCAGTACTTC
CDR3: CASSHPQGAGEQYF
J: TRBJ2-7
length: 14
V: TRBV7-9
size: -
D: TRBD1

DNA: TGCGCCAGCAGCCAAGAACAGGGGGCCGGCGAGCAGTACTTC
CDR3: CASSQEQGAGEQYF
J: TRBJ2-7
length: 14
V: TRBV4-1
size: -
D: TRBD1

DNA: TGTGCCAGCAGCCGACGGGACGGACACACTGAAGCTTTCTTT
CDR3: CASSRRDGHTEAFF
J: TRBJ1-1
length: 14
V: TRBV7-8
size: many
D: -

DNA: TGCAGTGCCCACGAACCGGGCGGGACCCAAGAGACCCAGTACTTC
CDR3: CSAHEPGGTQETQYF
J: TRBJ2-5
length: 15
V: TRBV20-1
size: few
D: -

DNA: TGTGCCAGCAGTTACTCGATGTTGGGTTCTTATTATGGCTACACCTTC
CDR3: CASSYSMLGSYYGYTF
J: TRBJ1-2
length: 16
V: TRBV6-2/TRBV6-3
size: few
D: -

DNA: TGTGCCAGCAGTTATATCTACCAAGAGACCCAGTACTTC
CDR3: CASSYIYQETQYF
J: TRBJ2-5
length: 13
V: TRBV6-5
size: many
D: -

DNA: TGTGCCAGCAGCCCCCCCGATGCGGGAGGGCCACTTGTCGATGAGCAGTTCTTC
CDR3: CASSPPDAGGPLVDEQFF
J: TRBJ2-1
length: 18
V: TRBV7-9
size: many
D: TRBD2

DNA: TGTGCCAGCAGTTTGTATGCCTTATCTGGTGGCTACACCTTC
CDR3: CASSLYALSGGYTF
J: TRBJ1-2
length: 14
V: TRBV27
size: -
D: -

DNA: TGTGCCAGCAGCCCGGCCCAGGGACTAGCGTTTTTGGATGAGCAGTTCTTC
CDR3: CASSPAQGLAFLDEQFF
J: TRBJ2-1
length: 17
V: TRBV7-9
size: -
D: TRBD2

DNA: TGTGCCAGCAGCCAAGCGACAGGGGCCGGGGAGCTGTTTTTT
CDR3: CASSQATGAGELFF
J: TRBJ2-2
length: 14
V: TRBV4-2
size: -
D: TRBD1

DNA: TGCAGTGCTAGCACGAGGAAGGGGGCATCCTACGAGCAGTACTTC
CDR3: CSASTRKGASYEQYF
J: TRBJ2-7
length: 15
V: TRBV20-1
size: many
D: TRBD1

DNA: TGTGCCAGCAGTTTACTCTCCGGGACAGGGGCCTACGAGCAGTACTTC
CDR3: CASSLLSGTGAYEQYF
J: TRBJ2-7
length: 16
V: TRBV27
size: -
D: TRBD1

DNA: TGTGCCAGCAGCTTAGGGGGGAGTGGCAATCAGCCCCAGCATTTT
CDR3: CASSLGGSGNQPQHF
J: TRBJ1-5
length: 15
V: TRBV11-2
size: many
D: -

DNA: TGTGCCAGCAGTGAGACAGGGAATAATGAAAAACTGTTTTTT
CDR3: CASSETGNNEKLFF
J: TRBJ1-4
length: 14
V: TRBV28
size: many
D: TRBD1

DNA: TGTGCCAGCAGCTCTCGTACGGGACAGGGAGCATATGGCTACACCTTC
CDR3: CASSSRTGQGAYGYTF
J: TRBJ1-2
length: 16
V: TRBV11-2
size: many
D: TRBD1

DNA: TGTGCCAGCAGTCTGGGTTTTGGGGGGCAGCCCCAGCATTTT
CDR3: CASSLGFGGQPQHF
J: TRBJ1-5
length: 14
V: TRBV28
size: -
D: -

DNA: TGTGCCAGCAGCCAAGTATTGGACTCGGCACCAACAGATACGCAGTATTTT
CDR3: CASSQVLDSAPTDTQYF
J: TRBJ2-3
length: 17
V: TRBV3-1
size: many
D: -

DNA: TGTGCCAGCAGTCACACTAAGGGAGGGCCCAATGAGCAGTTCTTC
CDR3: CASSHTKGGPNEQFF
J: TRBJ2-1
length: 15
V: TRBV6-1
size: many
D: TRBD2

DNA: TGTGCCAGCAGTTTAATCGGGACAATCGATGAGCAGTTCTTC
CDR3: CASSLIGTIDEQFF
J: TRBJ2-1
length: 14
V: TRBV28
size: few
D: -

DNA: TGCAGTGCCAGGCGGGGAACGGTCACTGAAGCTTTCTTT
CDR3: CSARRGTVTEAFF
J: TRBJ1-1
length: 13
V: TRBV20-1
size: many
D: -

DNA: TGTGCCAGCAGTCTAGGGACTAGCGGGAGGGCCTACAATGAGCAGTTCTTC
CDR3: CASSLGTSGRAYNEQFF
J: TRBJ2-1
length: 17
V: TRBV6-2/TRBV6-3
size: many
D: TRBD2

DNA: TGTGCCAGCAGTGAATGGGACGCCATCCTCGAAAAACTGTTTTTT
CDR3: CASSEWDAILEKLFF
J: TRBJ1-4
length: 15
V: TRBV2
size: once
D: -

DNA: TGTGCCATCAGTGAATCTACAGGGGGCATCGTGAACACTGAAGCTTTCTTT
CDR3: CAISESTGGIVNTEAFF
J: TRBJ1-1
length: 17
V: TRBV10-3
size: many
D: TRBD1

DNA: TGCAGTGCCGGACTAGCGGGACTTTACAATGAGCAGTTCTTC
CDR3: CSAGLAGLYNEQFF
J: TRBJ2-1
length: 14
V: TRBV20-1
size: many
D: TRBD2

DNA: TGTGCCAGCAGCCCCGGACAGGCAGATCAGCCCCAGCATTTT
CDR3: CASSPGQADQPQHF
J: TRBJ1-5
length: 14
V: TRBV9
size: few
D: TRBD1

DNA: TGTGCCAGCTCACCGAGTCAGGGGAACACCGGGGAGCTGTTTTTT
CDR3: CASSPSQGNTGELFF
J: TRBJ2-2
length: 15
V: TRBV18
size: -
D: -

DNA: TGTGCCAGCAGTTTATTTGCAGGCGGAGGGGGGTACGAGCAGTACTTC
CDR3: CASSLFAGGGGYEQYF
J: TRBJ2-7
length: 16
V: TRBV12-3/TRBV12-4
size: many
D: -

DNA: TGTGCCACCACCAGGGACAGGGCAGTTGGGGCCAACGTCCTGACTTTC
CDR3: CATTRDRAVGANVLTF
J: TRBJ2-6
length: 16
V: TRBV15
size: -
D: TRBD1

DNA: TGTGCCACCGGCGGGGACCGCCTTTCACCCCTCCACTTT
CDR3: CATGGDRLSPLHF
J: TRBJ1-6
length: 13
V: TRBV28
size: many
D: -

DNA: TGTGCCAGCAGCTTAGAGCGGCCGTACACAGATACGCAGTATTTT
CDR3: CASSLERPYTDTQYF
J: TRBJ2-3
length: 15
V: TRBV11-2
size: many
D: -

DNA: TGTGCCAGCACCCCGCCCAGGGTTAGCAATCAGCCCCAGCATTTT
CDR3: CASTPPRVSNQPQHF
J: TRBJ1-5
length: 15
V: TRBV28
size: many
D: -

DNA: TGTGCCAGCAGCCCAACAGGGACAGGAGGCACTGAAGCTTTCTTT
CDR3: CASSPTGTGGTEAFF
J: TRBJ1-1
length: 15
V: TRBV12-3/TRBV12-4
size: many
D: TRBD1

DNA: TGTGCCAGCAGATCGATCGGACGGTCCCAAGAGACCCAGTACTTC
CDR3: CASRSIGRSQETQYF
J: TRBJ2-5
length: 15
V: TRBV2
size: -
D: -